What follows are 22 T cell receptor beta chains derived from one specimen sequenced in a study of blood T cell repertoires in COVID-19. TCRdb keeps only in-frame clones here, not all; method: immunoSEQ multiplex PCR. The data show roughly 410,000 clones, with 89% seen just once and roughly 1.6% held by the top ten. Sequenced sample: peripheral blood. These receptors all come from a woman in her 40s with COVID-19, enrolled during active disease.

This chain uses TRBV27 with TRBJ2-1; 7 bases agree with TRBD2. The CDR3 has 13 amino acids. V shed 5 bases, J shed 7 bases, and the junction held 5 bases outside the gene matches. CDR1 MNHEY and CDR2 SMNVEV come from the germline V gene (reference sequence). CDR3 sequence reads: CASSRNSGNEQFF. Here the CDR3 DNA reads TGTGCCAGCAGTAGGAATAGCGGGAATGAGCAGTTCTTC.

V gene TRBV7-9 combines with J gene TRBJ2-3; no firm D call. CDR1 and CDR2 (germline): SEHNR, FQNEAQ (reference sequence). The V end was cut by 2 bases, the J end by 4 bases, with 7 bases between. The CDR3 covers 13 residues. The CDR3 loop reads CASSLMGPDTQYF. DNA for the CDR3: TGTGCCAGCAGCTTAATGGGCCCAGATACGCAGTATTTT.

CDR3 coding DNA: TGTGCCAGAAGCTTGGGCTTGACAGGGGAGGGCACTGAAGCTTTCTTT. Amino acids: CARSLGLTGEGTEAFF. J is TRBJ1-1 and V is TRBV5-3, with TRBD1 identical over 8 bases. TRBV5-3 is an ORF, with its function uncertain. Trimming took 0 bases from V and 4 from J; bases not matched to a gene: 8. CDR3 length: 16 amino acids.

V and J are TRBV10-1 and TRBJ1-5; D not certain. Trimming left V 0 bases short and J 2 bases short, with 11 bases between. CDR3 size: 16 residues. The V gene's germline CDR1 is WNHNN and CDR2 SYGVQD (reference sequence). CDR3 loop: CASSESATGGNQPQHF. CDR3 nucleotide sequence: TGCGCCAGCAGTGAGTCGGCCACGGGAGGCAATCAGCCCCAGCATTTT.

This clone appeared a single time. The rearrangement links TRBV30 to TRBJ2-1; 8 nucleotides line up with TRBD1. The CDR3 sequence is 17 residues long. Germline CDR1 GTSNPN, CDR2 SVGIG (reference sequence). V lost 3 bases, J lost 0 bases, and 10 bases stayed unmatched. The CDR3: CAWRGRRQGISYNEQFF. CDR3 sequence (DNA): TGTGCCTGGAGGGGGAGGAGACAGGGGATCTCCTACAATGAGCAGTTCTTC.

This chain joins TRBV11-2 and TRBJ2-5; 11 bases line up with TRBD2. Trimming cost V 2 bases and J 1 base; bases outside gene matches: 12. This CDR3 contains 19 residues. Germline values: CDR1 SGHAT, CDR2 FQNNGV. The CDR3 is CASSLISIAGGVPQETQYF. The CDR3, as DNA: TGTGCCAGCAGCTTAATTTCTATAGCGGGGGGGGTACCCCAAGAGACCCAGTACTTC.

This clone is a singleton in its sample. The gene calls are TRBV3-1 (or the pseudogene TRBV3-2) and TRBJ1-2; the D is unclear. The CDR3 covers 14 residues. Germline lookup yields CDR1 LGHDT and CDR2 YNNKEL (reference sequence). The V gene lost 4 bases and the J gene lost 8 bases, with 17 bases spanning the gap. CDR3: CASSPSGSSRGYTF. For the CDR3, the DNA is TGTGCCAGCAGCCCGTCCGGGAGTTCTCGAGGCTACACCTTC.

CDR3 sequence reads: CASSAQGLAAPYSYEQYF. Here the CDR3 DNA reads TGTGCCAGCAGCGCCCAAGGACTAGCGGCTCCTTACTCCTACGAGCAGTACTTC. The chain joins TRBV9 to TRBJ2-7; 10 bases agree with TRBD2. J was trimmed by 0 bases and V by 3 bases; bases with no gene match: 12. CDR1 is SGDLS, CDR2 YYNGEE, per germline. There are 18 residues in the CDR3.

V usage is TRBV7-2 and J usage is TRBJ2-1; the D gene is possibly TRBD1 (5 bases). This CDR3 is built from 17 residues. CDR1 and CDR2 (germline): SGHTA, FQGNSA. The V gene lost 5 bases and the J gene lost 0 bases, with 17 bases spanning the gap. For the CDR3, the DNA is TGTGCCAGCAGCCTAGACAGTACAGGTAGCTCCTACAATGAGCAGTTCTTC. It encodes CASSLDSTGSSYNEQFF.

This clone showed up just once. CDR3 sequence reads: CASSLGGSGNTIYF. CDR3 in DNA: TGTGCCAGCAGTTTAGGGGGGTCTGGAAACACCATATATTTT. J is TRBJ1-3 and V is TRBV28; TRBD1 is a possible D gene (5 bases). The CDR3 extends over 14 amino acids. V was trimmed by 2 bases and J by 1 base, leaving 6 bases between them. Germline V gene data show CDR1 as MDHEN and CDR2 as SYDVKM. Full variable domain (outside the CDR3, taken from reference TRBV28 and TRBJ1-3): DVKVTQSSRYLVKRTGEKVFLECVQDMDHENMFWYRQDPGLGLRLIYFSYDVKMKEKGDIPEGYSVSREKKERFSLILESASTNQTSMYLCASSLGGSGNTIYFGEGSWLTVV.

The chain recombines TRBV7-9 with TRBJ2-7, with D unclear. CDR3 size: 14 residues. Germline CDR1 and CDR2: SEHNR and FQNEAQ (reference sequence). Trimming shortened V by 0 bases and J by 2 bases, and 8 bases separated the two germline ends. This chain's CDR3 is CASSLAAPAYEQYF. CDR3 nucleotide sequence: TGTGCCAGCAGCTTAGCGGCTCCTGCCTACGAGCAGTACTTC.

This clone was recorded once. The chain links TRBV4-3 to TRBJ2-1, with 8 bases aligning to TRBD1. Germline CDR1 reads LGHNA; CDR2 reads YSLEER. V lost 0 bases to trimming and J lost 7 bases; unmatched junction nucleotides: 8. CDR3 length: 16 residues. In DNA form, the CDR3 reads TGCGCCAGCAGCCAAGACTTGAGACAGGGGTATAATGAGCAGTTCTTC. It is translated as CASSQDLRQGYNEQFF.

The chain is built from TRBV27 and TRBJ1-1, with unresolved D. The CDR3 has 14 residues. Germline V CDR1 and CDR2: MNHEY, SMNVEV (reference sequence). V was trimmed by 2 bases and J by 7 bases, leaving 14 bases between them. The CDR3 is CASSLGGGYGEAFF. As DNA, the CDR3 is TGTGCCAGCAGTTTAGGAGGAGGCTATGGTGAAGCTTTCTTT.

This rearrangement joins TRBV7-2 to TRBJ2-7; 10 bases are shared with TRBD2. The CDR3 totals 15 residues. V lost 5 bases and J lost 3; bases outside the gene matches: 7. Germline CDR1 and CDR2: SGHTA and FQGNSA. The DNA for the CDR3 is TGTGCCAGCAGCGCTTCTAGCGGGAGCTACTACGAGCAGTACTTC. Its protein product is CASSASSGSYYEQYF.

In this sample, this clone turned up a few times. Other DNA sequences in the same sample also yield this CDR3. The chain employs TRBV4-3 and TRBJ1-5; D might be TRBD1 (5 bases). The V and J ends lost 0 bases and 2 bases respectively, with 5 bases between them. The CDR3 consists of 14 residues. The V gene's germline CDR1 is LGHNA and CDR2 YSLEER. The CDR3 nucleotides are TGCGCCAGCAGCCAAGACAGGGGCAATCAGCCCCAGCATTTT. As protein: CASSQDRGNQPQHF.

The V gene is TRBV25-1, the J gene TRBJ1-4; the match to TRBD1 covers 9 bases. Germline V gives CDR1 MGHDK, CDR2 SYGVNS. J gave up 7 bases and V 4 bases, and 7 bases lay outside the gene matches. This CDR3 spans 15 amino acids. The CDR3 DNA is TGTGCCAGCAGTGCCCTACAGGGGGCGGGTGAAAAACTGTTTTTT. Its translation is CASSALQGAGEKLFF.

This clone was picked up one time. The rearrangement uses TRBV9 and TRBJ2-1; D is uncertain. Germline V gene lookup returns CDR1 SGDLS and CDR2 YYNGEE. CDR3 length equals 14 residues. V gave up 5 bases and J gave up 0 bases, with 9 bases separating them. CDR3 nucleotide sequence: TGTGCCAGCAGGGAACTAAGCTCCTACAATGAGCAGTTCTTC. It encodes CASRELSSYNEQFF.

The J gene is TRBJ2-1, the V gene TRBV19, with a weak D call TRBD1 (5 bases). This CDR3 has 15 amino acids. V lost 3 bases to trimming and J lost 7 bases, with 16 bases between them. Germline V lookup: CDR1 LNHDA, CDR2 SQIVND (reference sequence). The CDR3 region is CASSIGVLGRNEQFF. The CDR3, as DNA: TGTGCCAGTAGTATTGGAGTATTGGGGCGGAATGAGCAGTTCTTC. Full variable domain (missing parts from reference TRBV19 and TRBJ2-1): DGGITQSPKYLFRKEGQNVTLSCEQNLNHDAMYWYRQDPGQGLRLIYYSQIVNDFQKGDIAEGYSVSREKKESFPLTVTSAQKNPTAFYLCASSIGVLGRNEQFFGPGTRLTVL.

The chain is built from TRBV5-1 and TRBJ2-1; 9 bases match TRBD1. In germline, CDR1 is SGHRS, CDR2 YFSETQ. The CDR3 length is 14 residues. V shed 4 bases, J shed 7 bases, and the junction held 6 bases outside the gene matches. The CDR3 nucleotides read TGCGCCAGCAGCAAACAGGGGGCTAGGAATGAGCAGTTCTTC. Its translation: CASSKQGARNEQFF.

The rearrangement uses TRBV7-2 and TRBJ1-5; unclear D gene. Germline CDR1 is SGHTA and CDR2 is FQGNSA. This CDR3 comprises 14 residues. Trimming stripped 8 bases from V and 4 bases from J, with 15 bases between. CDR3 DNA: TGTGCCAGCGGATCCGATACGGGGAATCAGCCCCAGCATTTT. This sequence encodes CASGSDTGNQPQHF.

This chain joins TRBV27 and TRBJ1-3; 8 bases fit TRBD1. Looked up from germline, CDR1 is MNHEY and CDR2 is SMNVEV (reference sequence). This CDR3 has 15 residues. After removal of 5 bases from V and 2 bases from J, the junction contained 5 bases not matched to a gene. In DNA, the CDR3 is TGTGCCAGCAGTCCTCGGACAGGGCCTGGAAACACCATATATTTT. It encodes CASSPRTGPGNTIYF.

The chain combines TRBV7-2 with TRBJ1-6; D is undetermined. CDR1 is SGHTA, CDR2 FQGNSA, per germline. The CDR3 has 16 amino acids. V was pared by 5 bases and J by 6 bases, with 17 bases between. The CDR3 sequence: CASSPMEGSLNSPLHF. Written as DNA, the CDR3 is TGTGCCAGCAGCCCCATGGAGGGAAGTCTTAATTCACCCCTCCACTTT.